The rows below give T cell receptor beta chains drawn from one sample of a study of T cells in Graves' hyperthyroidism and ophthalmopathy. TCRdb called the multiplex PCR reads again in MiXCR, with one record for every CDR3 protein. The sample holds hundreds of thousands of distinct CDR3 sequences, 16% seen once. Material for sequencing was blood. The receptors stem from a woman aged 18-29 years with Graves' hyperthyroidism. CDR3s include the opening cysteine and the closing phenylalanine or tryptophan. The D gene is left open where the match is weak. The size of a clone is reported for some rows only, either as once, few or many, or as a class for expanded clones.

TRBJ1-2,TRBV28,-,many,CASRGIDYGYTF,TGTGCCTCGCGGGGGATTGACTATGGCTACACCTTC
TRBJ1-2,TRBV2,-,many,CASSTSFIGYTF,TGTGCCAGCAGTACCAGTTTTATCGGCTACACCTTC
TRBJ2-3,TRBV7-9,-,many,CASSHFALAGKPTDTQYF,TGTGCCAGCAGCCATTTCGCCTTGGCGGGCAAGCCGACAGATACGCAGTATTTT
TRBJ2-5,TRBV4-1,TRBD1,-,CASSQEGRGRETQYF,TGCGCCAGCAGCCAAGAGGGCAGGGGGCGAGAGACCCAGTACTTC
TRBJ2-2,TRBV6-1,-,-,CASSPGATGELFF,TGTGCCAGCAGTCCAGGGGCCACCGGGGAGCTGTTTTTT
TRBJ2-5,TRBV6-1,-,few,CASWRETQYF,TGTGCCAGCTGGCGAGAGACCCAGTACTTC
TRBJ1-5,TRBV6-1,-,-,CASSEAGAGNQPQHF,TGTGCCAGCAGTGAAGCGGGGGCAGGCAATCAGCCCCAGCATTTT
TRBJ2-3,TRBV6-2/TRBV6-3,TRBD2,few,CASRPTGTSGDTQYF,TGTGCCAGCAGGCCAACCGGGACTAGCGGGGATACGCAGTATTTT
TRBJ2-1,TRBV6-5,-,many,CASSYEIHVAYNEQFF,TGTGCCAGCAGTTATGAAATCCATGTTGCCTACAATGAGCAGTTCTTC
TRBJ1-1,TRBV20-1,-,few,CSARNRVGYTEAFF,TGCAGTGCTCGAAACAGGGTAGGGTACACTGAAGCTTTCTTT
TRBJ2-1,TRBV7-9,-,many,CASRDSYNEQFF,TGTGCCAGCAGGGACTCCTACAATGAGCAGTTCTTC
TRBJ2-7,TRBV5-1,-,many,CASRGWHTSYEQYF,TGCGCCAGCAGAGGGTGGCATACCTCCTACGAGCAGTACTTC
TRBJ1-6,TRBV2,TRBD1,many,CASRARTGPDSPLHF,TGTGCCAGCAGGGCCCGGACAGGGCCGGATTCACCCCTCCACTTT
TRBJ2-5,TRBV20-1,TRBD2,many,CSAPGRERGVVQYF,TGCAGTGCCCCCGGTCGCGAGCGGGGGGTAGTACAGTACTTC
TRBJ2-2,TRBV10-1,TRBD2,-,CASSEEGSGKAGELFF,TGCGCCAGCAGTGAGGAGGGTAGCGGGAAGGCCGGGGAGCTGTTTTTT
TRBJ2-3,TRBV20-1,TRBD2,few,CSAPSDDPGLAGDVGVGTDTQYF,TGCAGTGCCCCGTCAGACGACCCGGGACTAGCGGGAGACGTAGGAGTGGGCACAGATACGCAGTATTTT
TRBJ2-3,TRBV2,TRBD2,many,CASRGLASDTQYF,TGTGCCAGCAGGGGACTAGCCTCAGATACGCAGTATTTT
TRBJ2-7,TRBV10-3,TRBD1,few,CAIGTGERYEQYF,TGTGCCATCGGAACAGGGGAGAGGTACGAGCAGTACTTC
TRBJ2-7,TRBV7-9,TRBD1,-,CASSFRDRGPYEQYF,TGTGCCAGCAGCTTTCGGGACAGGGGGCCGTACGAGCAGTACTTC
TRBJ2-1,TRBV6-5,-,few,CASSYLFYNEQFF,TGTGCCAGCAGTTACTTGTTCTACAATGAGCAGTTCTTC
TRBJ2-1,TRBV28,TRBD1,many,CASSLRQGAAEQFF,TGTGCCAGCAGTTTAAGGCAGGGGGCGGCTGAGCAGTTCTTC
TRBJ1-2,TRBV6-1,-,many,CASSELGQVYGYTF,TGTGCCAGCAGTGAGCTCGGTCAAGTCTATGGCTACACCTTC
TRBJ1-6,TRBV6-1,-,-,CASRLQSNSPLHF,TGTGCCAGCCGTTTACAGAGTAATTCACCCCTCCACTTT
TRBJ2-7,TRBV6-1,TRBD1,-,CASRWTGPYEQYF,TGTGCCAGCAGATGGACAGGGCCCTACGAGCAGTACTTC
TRBJ1-3,TRBV10-3,TRBD1,few,CAISPGTGGTGNTIYF,TGTGCCATCAGTCCCGGGACAGGGGGCACCGGAAACACCATATATTTT
TRBJ2-5,TRBV12-5,-,many,CASGLGQLETQYF,TGTGCTAGTGGTTTGGGGCAGTTGGAGACCCAGTACTTC
TRBJ1-2,TRBV7-6,-,-,CASSLVSRSNYGYTF,TGTGCCAGCAGCTTAGTATCCAGGTCTAACTATGGCTACACCTTC
TRBJ1-2,TRBV6-1,TRBD1,many,CASSYSRTGNYGYTF,TGTGCCAGCAGTTATTCCCGGACAGGAAACTATGGCTACACCTTC
TRBJ2-5,TRBV6-1,TRBD1,few,CASDRDRVSETQYF,TGTGCCAGCGACCGGGACAGGGTTTCGGAGACCCAGTACTTC
TRBJ2-2,TRBV29-1,-,few,CSVVQADTGELFF,TGCAGCGTTGTACAGGCCGACACCGGGGAGCTGTTTTTT
TRBJ2-7,TRBV7-9,TRBD1,many,CASSLPLRQGNYEQYF,TGTGCCAGCAGCCTACCTCTCAGACAGGGGAACTACGAGCAGTACTTC
TRBJ2-2,TRBV5-1,TRBD1,few,CASSSVTGPPTGELFF,TGCGCCAGCAGCTCCGTGACAGGGCCGCCAACCGGGGAGCTGTTTTTT
TRBJ2-6,TRBV6-9,TRBD2,few,CASSYSGGGLGSGANVLTF,TGTGCCAGCAGTTATTCGGGGGGGGGACTAGGATCTGGGGCCAACGTCCTGACTTTC
TRBJ2-1,TRBV6-1,-,few,CASRPLGKSSYNEQFF,TGTGCCAGCAGGCCCCTGGGGAAAAGCTCCTACAATGAGCAGTTCTTC
TRBJ2-1,TRBV2,-,few,CASSEALPGRGEQFF,TGTGCCAGCAGTGAAGCGCTTCCGGGGCGTGGTGAGCAGTTCTTC
TRBJ2-7,TRBV14,-,many,CASSQPGRTGEQYF,TGTGCCAGCAGCCAACCGGGTCGAACGGGCGAGCAGTACTTC
TRBJ1-2,TRBV11-2,TRBD1,many,CASSFTGDYGYTF,TGTGCCAGCAGCTTCACAGGGGACTATGGCTACACCTTC